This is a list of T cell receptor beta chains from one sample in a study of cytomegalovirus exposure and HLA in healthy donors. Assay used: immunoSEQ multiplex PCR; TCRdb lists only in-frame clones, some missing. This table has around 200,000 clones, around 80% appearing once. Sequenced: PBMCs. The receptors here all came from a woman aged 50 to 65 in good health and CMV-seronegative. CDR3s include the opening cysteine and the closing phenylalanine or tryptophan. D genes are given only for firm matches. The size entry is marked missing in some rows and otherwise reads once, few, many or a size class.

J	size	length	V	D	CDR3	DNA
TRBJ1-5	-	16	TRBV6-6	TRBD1	CASTDTGTGGNQPQHF	TGTGCCAGCACTGATACCGGGACAGGGGGCAATCAGCCCCAGCATTTT
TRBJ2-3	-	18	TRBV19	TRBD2	CASSIVGASGASTDTQYF	TGTGCCAGTAGTATAGTAGGCGCTAGCGGGGCTAGCACAGATACGCAGTATTTT
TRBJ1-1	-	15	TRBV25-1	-	CASSVERGPDTEAFF	TGTGCCAGCAGTGTGGAGCGGGGGCCGGACACTGAAGCTTTCTTT
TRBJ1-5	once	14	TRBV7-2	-	CASSLISSNQPQHF	TGTGCCAGCAGCTTAATCAGTAGCAATCAGCCCCAGCATTTT
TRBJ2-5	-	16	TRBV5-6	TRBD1	CASSLVGQGSRETQYF	TGTGCCAGCAGCTTGGTGGGACAGGGATCGCGAGAGACCCAGTACTTC
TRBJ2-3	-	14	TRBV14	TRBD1	CASSQNRGSDTQYF	TGTGCCAGCAGCCAAAACAGGGGATCCGATACGCAGTATTTT
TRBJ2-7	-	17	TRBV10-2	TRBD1	CATIKNPTGGNSYEQYF	TGCGCCACCATCAAGAATCCGACAGGGGGGAACTCCTACGAGCAGTACTTC
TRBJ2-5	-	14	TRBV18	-	CASSRQEYQETQYF	TGTGCCAGCTCACGACAGGAGTACCAAGAGACCCAGTACTTC
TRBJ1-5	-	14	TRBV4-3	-	CASSQEPSGQPQHF	TGCGCCAGCAGCCAAGAGCCCTCGGGACAGCCCCAGCATTTT
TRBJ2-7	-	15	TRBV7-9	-	CASSLDRVNSYEQYF	TGTGCCAGCAGCTTAGACAGGGTGAACTCCTACGAGCAGTACTTC
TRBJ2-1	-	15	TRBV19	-	CASGGRMISYNEQFF	TGTGCCAGTGGAGGACGGATGATCTCCTACAATGAGCAGTTCTTC
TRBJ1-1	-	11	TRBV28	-	CASRGTLEAFF	TGTGCCAGCCGGGGAACTCTTGAAGCTTTCTTT
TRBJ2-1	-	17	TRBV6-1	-	CASSALFQGWARNEQFF	TGTGCCAGCAGTGCATTATTTCAGGGTTGGGCACGCAATGAGCAGTTCTTC
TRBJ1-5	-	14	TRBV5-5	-	CASSYGVSNQPQHF	TGTGCCAGCAGCTACGGGGTCTCCAATCAGCCCCAGCATTTT
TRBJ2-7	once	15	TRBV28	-	CASSTSASRIHEQYF	TGTGCCAGCAGTACGTCCGCGTCGCGCATCCACGAGCAGTACTTC
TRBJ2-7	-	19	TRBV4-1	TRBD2	CASSPSPQKVTSGGYEQYF	TGCGCCAGCAGCCCAAGTCCCCAGAAGGTGACTAGCGGGGGGTACGAGCAGTACTTC
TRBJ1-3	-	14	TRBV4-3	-	CASGDRGIGNTIYF	TGCGCCAGCGGTGATCGGGGTATCGGAAACACCATATATTTT
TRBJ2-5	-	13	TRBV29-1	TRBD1	CSVGQGVQETQYF	TGCAGCGTTGGACAGGGTGTCCAAGAGACCCAGTACTTC
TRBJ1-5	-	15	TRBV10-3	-	CAISNGQRDNQPQHF	TGTGCCATCAGTAACGGACAGAGGGATAATCAGCCCCAGCATTTT
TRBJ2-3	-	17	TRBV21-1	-	CASSKVPSGGHTDTQYF	TGTGCCAGCAGCAAAGTTCCTAGCGGGGGGCACACAGATACGCAGTATTTT
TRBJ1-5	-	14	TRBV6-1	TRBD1	CASSGDRGNQPQHF	TGTGCCAGCAGTGGAGACAGGGGGAATCAGCCCCAGCATTTT
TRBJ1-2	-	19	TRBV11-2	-	CASSLGSIGGNPFNYGYTF	TGTGCCAGCAGCTTAGGATCGATAGGGGGAAACCCCTTTAACTATGGCTACACCTTC
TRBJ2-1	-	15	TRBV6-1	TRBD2	CASSDSTSGNNEQFF	TGTGCCAGCAGTGACTCAACTAGCGGTAACAATGAGCAGTTCTTC
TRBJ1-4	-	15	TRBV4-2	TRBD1	CASSQAATGSEKLFF	TGTGCCAGCAGCCAAGCCGCGACAGGGAGTGAAAAACTGTTTTTT
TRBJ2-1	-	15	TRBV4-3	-	CASSQSRSSYNEQFF	TGCGCCAGCAGCCAAAGCCGGAGCTCCTACAATGAGCAGTTCTTC
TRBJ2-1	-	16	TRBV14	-	CASSLSGTGSYNEQFF	TGTGCCAGCAGCCTCTCTGGCACAGGCTCCTACAATGAGCAGTTCTTC
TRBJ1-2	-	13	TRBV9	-	CASSVEGGYGYTF	TGTGCCAGCAGCGTTGAGGGAGGGTATGGCTACACCTTC
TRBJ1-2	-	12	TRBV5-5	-	CASLSSDYGYTF	TGTGCCAGCTTGTCCAGTGACTATGGCTACACCTTC
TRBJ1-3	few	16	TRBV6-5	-	CASSYSRGVSGNTIYF	TGTGCCAGCAGTTACAGTCGGGGGGTATCTGGAAACACCATATATTTT
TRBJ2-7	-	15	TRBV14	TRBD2	CASSPRSLAGTEQYF	TGTGCCAGCAGCCCCCGGAGTCTAGCGGGAACCGAGCAGTACTTC
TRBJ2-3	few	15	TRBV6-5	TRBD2	CASSHGTSGVDTQYF	TGTGCCAGCAGTCATGGGACTAGCGGGGTTGATACGCAGTATTTT
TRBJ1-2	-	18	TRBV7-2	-	CASSFEGGGSRYNYGYTF	TGTGCCAGCAGCTTCGAGGGTGGGGGCTCCCGCTATAACTATGGCTACACCTTC